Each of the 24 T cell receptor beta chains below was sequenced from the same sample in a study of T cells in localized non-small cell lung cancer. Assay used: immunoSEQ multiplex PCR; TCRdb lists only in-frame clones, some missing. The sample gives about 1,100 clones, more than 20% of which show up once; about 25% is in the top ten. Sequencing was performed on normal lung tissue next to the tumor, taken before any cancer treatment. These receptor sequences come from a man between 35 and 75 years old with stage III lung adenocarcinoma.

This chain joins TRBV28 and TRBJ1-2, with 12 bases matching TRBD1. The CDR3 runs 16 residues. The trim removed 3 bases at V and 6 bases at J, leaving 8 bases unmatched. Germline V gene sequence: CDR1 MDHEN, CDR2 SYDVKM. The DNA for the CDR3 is TGTGCCAGCAGTTTGCAGTGGGGACAGGGGGCTGATGGCTACACCTTC. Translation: CASSLQWGQGADGYTF.

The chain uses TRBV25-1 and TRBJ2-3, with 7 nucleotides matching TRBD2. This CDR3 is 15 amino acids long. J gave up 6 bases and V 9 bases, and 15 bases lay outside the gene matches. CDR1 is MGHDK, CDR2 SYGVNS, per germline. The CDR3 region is CASGLGAGEGDTQYF. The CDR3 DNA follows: TGTGCCAGTGGGCTAGGGGCGGGAGAGGGGGATACGCAGTATTTT.

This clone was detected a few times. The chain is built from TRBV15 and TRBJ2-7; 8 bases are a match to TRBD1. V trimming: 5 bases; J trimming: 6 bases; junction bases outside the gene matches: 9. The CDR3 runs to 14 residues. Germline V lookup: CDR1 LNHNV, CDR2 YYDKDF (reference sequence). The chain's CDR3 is CATSVRTGSREQYF. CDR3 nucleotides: TGTGCCACCAGCGTCCGGACAGGGTCCCGCGAGCAGTACTTC.

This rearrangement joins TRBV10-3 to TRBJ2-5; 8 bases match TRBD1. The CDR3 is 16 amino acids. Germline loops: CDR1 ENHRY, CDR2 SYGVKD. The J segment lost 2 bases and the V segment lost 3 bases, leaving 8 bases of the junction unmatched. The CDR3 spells CAISEGQGTRQETQYF. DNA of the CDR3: TGTGCCATCAGTGAAGGACAGGGTACCAGACAAGAGACCCAGTACTTC.

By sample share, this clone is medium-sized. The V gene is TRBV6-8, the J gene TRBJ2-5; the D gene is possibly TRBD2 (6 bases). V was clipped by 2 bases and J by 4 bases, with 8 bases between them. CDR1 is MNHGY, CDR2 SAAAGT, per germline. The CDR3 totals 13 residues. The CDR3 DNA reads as TGTGCCAGCAGTTACGGAGCGGGAGAGACCCAGTACTTC. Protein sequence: CASSYGAGETQYF.

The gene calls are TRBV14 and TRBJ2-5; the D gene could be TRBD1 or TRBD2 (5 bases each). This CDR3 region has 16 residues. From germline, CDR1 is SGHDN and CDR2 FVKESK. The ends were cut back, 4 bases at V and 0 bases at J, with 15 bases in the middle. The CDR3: CASSLSGRWYQETQYF. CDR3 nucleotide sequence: TGTGCCAGCAGCCTTTCGGGACGGTGGTACCAAGAGACCCAGTACTTC.

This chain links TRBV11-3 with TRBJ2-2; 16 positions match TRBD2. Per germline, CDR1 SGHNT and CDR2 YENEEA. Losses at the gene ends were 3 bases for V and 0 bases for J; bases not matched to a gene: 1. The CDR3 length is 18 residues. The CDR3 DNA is TGTGCCAGCAGCTTGGGACTAGCGGGAGGGACGAACACCGGGGAGCTGTTTTTT. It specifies CASSLGLAGGTNTGELFF.

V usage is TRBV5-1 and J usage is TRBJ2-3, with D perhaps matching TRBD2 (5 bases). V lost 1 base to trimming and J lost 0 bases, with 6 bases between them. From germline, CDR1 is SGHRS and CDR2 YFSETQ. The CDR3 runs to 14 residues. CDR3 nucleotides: TGCGCCAGCAGCTTGAGAGGGAGCACAGATACGCAGTATTTT. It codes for CASSLRGSTDTQYF.

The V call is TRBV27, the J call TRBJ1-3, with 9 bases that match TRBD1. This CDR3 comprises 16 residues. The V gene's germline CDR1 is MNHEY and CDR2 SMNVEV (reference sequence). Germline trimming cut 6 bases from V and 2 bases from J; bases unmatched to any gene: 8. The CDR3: CASSPDRGFPGNTIYF. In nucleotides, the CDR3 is TGTGCCAGCAGCCCGGACAGGGGCTTTCCTGGAAACACCATATATTTT.

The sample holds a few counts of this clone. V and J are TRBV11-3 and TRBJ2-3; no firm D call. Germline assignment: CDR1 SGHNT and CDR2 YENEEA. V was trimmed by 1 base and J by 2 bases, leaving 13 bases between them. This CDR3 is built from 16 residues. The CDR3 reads CASSLGSVLLTDTQYF. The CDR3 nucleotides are TGTGCCAGCAGCTTAGGGTCAGTCCTCCTCACAGATACGCAGTATTTT.

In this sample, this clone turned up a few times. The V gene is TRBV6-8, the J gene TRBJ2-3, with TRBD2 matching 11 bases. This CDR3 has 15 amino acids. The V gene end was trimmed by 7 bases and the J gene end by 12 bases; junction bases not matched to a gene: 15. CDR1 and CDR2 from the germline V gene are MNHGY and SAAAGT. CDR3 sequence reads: CASNGMASGRYSQYF. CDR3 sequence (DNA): TGTGCCAGCAATGGTATGGCTAGCGGGAGGTATTCACAGTATTTT.

The CDR3 is CASQQSPANTGELFF. In nucleotides, the CDR3 is TGTGCCAGCCAACAGTCGCCCGCGAACACCGGGGAGCTGTTTTTT. The chain has TRBV9 and TRBJ2-2; unclear D gene. V dropped 7 bases and J dropped 0 bases, with 13 bases sitting between them. The germline gives CDR1 SGDLS, CDR2 YYNGEE. The CDR3 is made up of 15 amino acids.

The DNA for the CDR3 is TGCGCCAGCAGCCCGGGCGGGAGCAGGACCGGGGAGCTGTTTTTT. It encodes CASSPGGSRTGELFF. The chain employs TRBV5-1 and TRBJ2-2, with 7 bases matching TRBD2. This CDR3 spans 15 amino acids. The ends lost 4 bases at V and 5 bases at J; junction bases unmatched: 8. CDR1 SGHRS and CDR2 YFSETQ come from the germline V gene.

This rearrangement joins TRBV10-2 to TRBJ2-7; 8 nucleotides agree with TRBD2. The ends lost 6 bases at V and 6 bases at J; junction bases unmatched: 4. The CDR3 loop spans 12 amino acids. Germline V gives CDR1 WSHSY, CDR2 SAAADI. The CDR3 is CASRYTSGEQYF. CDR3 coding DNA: TGCGCCAGCAGGTACACTAGCGGCGAGCAGTACTTC.

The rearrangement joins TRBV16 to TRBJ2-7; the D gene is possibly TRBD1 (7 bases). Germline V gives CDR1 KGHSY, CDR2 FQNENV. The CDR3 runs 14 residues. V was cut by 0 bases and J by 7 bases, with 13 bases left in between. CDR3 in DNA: TGTGCCAGCAGCCAATCGTGGAGGGGGCAGGAGCAGTACTTC. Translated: CASSQSWRGQEQYF.

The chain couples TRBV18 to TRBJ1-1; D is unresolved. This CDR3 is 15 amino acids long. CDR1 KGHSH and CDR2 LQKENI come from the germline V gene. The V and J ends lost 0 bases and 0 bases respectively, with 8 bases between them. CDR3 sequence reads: CASSPPAGMNTEAFF. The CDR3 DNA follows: TGTGCCAGCTCACCACCGGCAGGTATGAACACTGAAGCTTTCTTT.

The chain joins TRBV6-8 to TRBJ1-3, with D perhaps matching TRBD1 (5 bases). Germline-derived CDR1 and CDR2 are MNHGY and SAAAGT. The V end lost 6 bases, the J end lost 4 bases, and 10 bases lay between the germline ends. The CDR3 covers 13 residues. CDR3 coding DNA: TGTGCCAGCAGCCAGGGCATCGGAAACACCATATATTTT. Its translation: CASSQGIGNTIYF.

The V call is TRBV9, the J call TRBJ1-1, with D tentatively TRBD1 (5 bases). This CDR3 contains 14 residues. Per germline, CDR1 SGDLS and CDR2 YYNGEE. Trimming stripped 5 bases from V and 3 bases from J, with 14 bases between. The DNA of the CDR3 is TGTGCCAGCAGTGAAAGGCTCAGGGACACTGAAGCTTTCTTT. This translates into CASSERLRDTEAFF.

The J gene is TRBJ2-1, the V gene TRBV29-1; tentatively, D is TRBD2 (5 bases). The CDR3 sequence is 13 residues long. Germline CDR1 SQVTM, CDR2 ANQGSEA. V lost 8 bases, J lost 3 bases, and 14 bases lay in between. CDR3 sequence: CSSGIPNYNEQFF. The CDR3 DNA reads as TGCAGCTCCGGGATACCAAACTACAATGAGCAGTTCTTC.

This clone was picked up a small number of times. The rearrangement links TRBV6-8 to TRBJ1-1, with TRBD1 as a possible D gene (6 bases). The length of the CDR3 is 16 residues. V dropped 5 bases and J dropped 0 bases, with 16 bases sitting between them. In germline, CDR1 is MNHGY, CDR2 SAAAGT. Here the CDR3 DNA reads TGTGCCAGCAGTCCCCGGACAGTTAGCATGAACACTGAAGCTTTCTTT. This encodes CASSPRTVSMNTEAFF.

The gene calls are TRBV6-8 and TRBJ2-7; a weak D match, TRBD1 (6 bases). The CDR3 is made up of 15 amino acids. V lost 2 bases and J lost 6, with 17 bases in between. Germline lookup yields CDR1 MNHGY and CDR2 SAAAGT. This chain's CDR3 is CASSYDATGSPEQYF. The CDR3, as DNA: TGTGCCAGCAGTTACGATGCGACAGGTTCTCCCGAGCAGTACTTC.

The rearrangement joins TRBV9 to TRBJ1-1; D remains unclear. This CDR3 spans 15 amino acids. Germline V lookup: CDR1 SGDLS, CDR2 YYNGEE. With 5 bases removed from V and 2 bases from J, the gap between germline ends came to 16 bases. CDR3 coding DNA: TGTGCCAGCAGTGACCGGATCCAACCTAACACTGAAGCTTTCTTT. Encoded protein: CASSDRIQPNTEAFF. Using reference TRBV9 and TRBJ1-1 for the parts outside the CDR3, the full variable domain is DSGVTQTPKHLITATGQRVTLRCSPRSGDLSVYWYQQSLDQGLQFLIQYYNGEERAKGNILERFSAQQFPDLHSELNLSSLELGDSALYFCASSDRIQPNTEAFFGQGTRLTVV.

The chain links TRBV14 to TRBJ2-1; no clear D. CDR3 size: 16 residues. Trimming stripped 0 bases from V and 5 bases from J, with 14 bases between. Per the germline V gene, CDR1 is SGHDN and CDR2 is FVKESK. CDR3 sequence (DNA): TGTGCCAGCAGCCAAGATCTAGGCCTATCCAACAATGAGCAGTTCTTC. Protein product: CASSQDLGLSNNEQFF.

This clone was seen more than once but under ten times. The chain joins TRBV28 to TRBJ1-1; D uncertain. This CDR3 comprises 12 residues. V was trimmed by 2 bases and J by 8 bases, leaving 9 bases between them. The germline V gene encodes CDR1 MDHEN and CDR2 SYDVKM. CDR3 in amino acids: CASSLPQWEAFF. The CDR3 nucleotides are TGTGCCAGCAGTTTACCCCAATGGGAAGCTTTCTTT.